This TCR beta chain was documented in a study of blood T cell repertoires in COVID-19. Study overall: In each case, the material was cDNA or gDNA derived from T cells, B-cell-depleted T cells, or PBMCs.

Germline CDR1 and CDR2: SGHVS and FNYEAQ. V lost 1 base, J lost 2 bases, and 2 bases stayed unmatched. This CDR3 region has 15 residues. Sequenced by immunoSEQ multiplex PCR; TCRdb stores in-frame clones only, minus some. The sample consists of hundreds of thousands of clones, 70% to 90% of them appearing once. The sample taken for sequencing was peripheral blood. This TCR came from a man aged 55 to 70 with acute or convalescent COVID-19. The rearrangement uses TRBV7-6 and TRBJ2-7; 10 bases agree with TRBD2. The CDR3 DNA reads TGTGCCAGCAGCTTAGAGAGCGGGGGGGCCTACGAGCAGTACTTC. It specifies CASSLESGGAYEQYF.